A selection of T cell receptor beta chains follows, all from one sample in a study of OX40 agonist ivuxolimab in advanced cancers. Clones were read by immunoSEQ multiplex PCR, and TCRdb kept only the in-frame ones, dropping some. The table lists just under 80,000 clones, almost 85% of them singletons. Sample: CD4+ or CD8+ T cells sorted from blood, taken in a trial of the OX40 agonist ivuxolimab. These TCRs come from an adult with an advanced solid tumor such as melanoma, head and neck, liver or kidney cancer. Both conserved end residues are part of each CDR3. The D gene is left open where the match is weak. The size entry is marked missing in some rows and otherwise reads once, few, many or a size class.

j_gene: TRBJ1-2; abundance: once; d_gene: -; v_gene: TRBV30; CDR3aa: CAWSVRLQLIF; CDR3nt: TGTGCCTGGAGTGTACGGTTACAGCTGATCTTC
j_gene: TRBJ2-3; abundance: -; d_gene: TRBD2; v_gene: TRBV18; CDR3aa: CASSRLAETDTQYF; CDR3nt: TGTGCCAGCTCACGACTAGCGGAGACAGATACGCAGTATTTT
j_gene: TRBJ2-1; abundance: -; d_gene: -; v_gene: TRBV19; CDR3aa: CARLTGTLYHYNEQFF; CDR3nt: TGTGCCAGATTGACCGGGACCCTATACCACTACAATGAGCAGTTCTTC
j_gene: TRBJ1-5; abundance: -; d_gene: -; v_gene: TRBV6-6; CDR3aa: CASTKTGHGNQPQHF; CDR3nt: TGTGCCAGCACCAAAACGGGGCATGGCAATCAGCCCCAGCATTTT
j_gene: TRBJ2-1; abundance: -; d_gene: -; v_gene: TRBV12-5; CDR3aa: CASGLVSGTYNEQFF; CDR3nt: TGTGCTAGTGGTTTGGTAAGTGGGACTTACAATGAGCAGTTCTTC
j_gene: TRBJ2-1; abundance: -; d_gene: TRBD2; v_gene: TRBV19; CDR3aa: CASRPGTSGGNEQFF; CDR3nt: TGTGCCAGTAGACCCGGGACTAGCGGGGGCAATGAGCAGTTCTTC
j_gene: TRBJ2-3; abundance: -; d_gene: -; v_gene: TRBV6-1; CDR3aa: CASSQGPGTDTQYF; CDR3nt: TGTGCCAGCAGTCAGGGGCCTGGCACAGATACGCAGTATTTT
j_gene: TRBJ2-7; abundance: -; d_gene: TRBD1; v_gene: TRBV19; CDR3aa: CASSRTGAVSYEQYF; CDR3nt: TGTGCCAGTAGTAGGACAGGGGCGGTCTCCTACGAGCAGTACTTC
j_gene: TRBJ1-2; abundance: -; d_gene: TRBD1; v_gene: TRBV28; CDR3aa: CASSLGTDNYGYTF; CDR3nt: TGTGCCAGCAGCCTAGGGACAGATAACTATGGCTACACCTTC
j_gene: TRBJ2-1; abundance: -; d_gene: -; v_gene: TRBV14; CDR3aa: CASSQTGYNEQFF; CDR3nt: TGTGCCAGCAGCCAGACAGGCTACAATGAGCAGTTCTTC
j_gene: TRBJ1-1; abundance: -; d_gene: -; v_gene: TRBV27; CDR3aa: CASSSPRENTEAFF; CDR3nt: TGTGCCAGCAGTTCCCCTCGAGAGAACACTGAAGCTTTCTTT
j_gene: TRBJ1-2; abundance: -; d_gene: -; v_gene: TRBV23-1; CDR3aa: CASSHLENYGYTF; CDR3nt: TGCGCCAGCAGTCACCTGGAGAACTATGGCTACACCTTC
j_gene: TRBJ2-7; abundance: -; d_gene: TRBD2; v_gene: TRBV6-1; CDR3aa: CASSWTSATYEQYF; CDR3nt: TGTGCCAGCAGTTGGACTAGCGCGACCTACGAGCAGTACTTC
j_gene: TRBJ2-7; abundance: -; d_gene: -; v_gene: TRBV21-1; CDR3aa: CASSKVKPGSSYEQYF; CDR3nt: TGTGCCAGCAGCAAAGTAAAACCGGGGAGCTCCTACGAGCAGTACTTC
j_gene: TRBJ1-1; abundance: -; d_gene: -; v_gene: TRBV25-1; CDR3aa: CASSARTEAFF; CDR3nt: TGTGCCAGCAGTGCACGGACTGAAGCTTTCTTT
j_gene: TRBJ2-2; abundance: -; d_gene: -; v_gene: TRBV7-9; CDR3aa: CASSPPSEQDTGELFF; CDR3nt: TGTGCCAGCAGCCCCCCTTCCGAACAGGACACCGGGGAGCTGTTTTTT
j_gene: TRBJ2-3; abundance: -; d_gene: -; v_gene: TRBV19; CDR3aa: CASMDRGSIADTQYF; CDR3nt: TGTGCCAGTATGGATAGGGGAAGCATCGCAGATACGCAGTATTTT
j_gene: TRBJ2-3; abundance: -; d_gene: -; v_gene: TRBV9; CDR3aa: CASRSYKRTSTDTQYF; CDR3nt: TGTGCCAGCAGGTCTTATAAGCGTACTAGCACAGATACGCAGTATTTT
j_gene: TRBJ1-1; abundance: -; d_gene: -; v_gene: TRBV5-6; CDR3aa: CASSLPGGFMNTEAFF; CDR3nt: TGTGCCAGCAGCTTGCCTGGGGGTTTCATGAACACTGAAGCTTTCTTT
j_gene: TRBJ2-7; abundance: -; d_gene: -; v_gene: TRBV30; CDR3aa: CAWSPKYEQYF; CDR3nt: TGTGCCTGGAGTCCAAAATACGAGCAGTACTTC
j_gene: TRBJ1-6; abundance: -; d_gene: -; v_gene: TRBV30; CDR3aa: CAWSSGSTFSPLHF; CDR3nt: TGTGCCTGGAGTAGCGGGAGTACTTTTTCACCCCTCCACTTT
j_gene: TRBJ2-1; abundance: few; d_gene: TRBD2; v_gene: TRBV6-5; CDR3aa: CASSYRLAGGRHEQFF; CDR3nt: TGTGCCAGCAGTTACCGACTAGCGGGAGGGCGGCACGAGCAGTTCTTC
j_gene: TRBJ1-1; abundance: -; d_gene: TRBD1; v_gene: TRBV6-6; CDR3aa: CASAWDRGRPEAFF; CDR3nt: TGTGCCAGCGCTTGGGACAGGGGGAGACCTGAAGCTTTCTTT
j_gene: TRBJ2-7; abundance: -; d_gene: -; v_gene: TRBV10-2; CDR3aa: CASTFNFKDEQYF; CDR3nt: TGCGCCAGCACATTTAATTTCAAGGACGAGCAGTACTTC
j_gene: TRBJ2-7; abundance: -; d_gene: TRBD2; v_gene: TRBV10-3; CDR3aa: CAIRPGSGGHSYEQYF; CDR3nt: TGTGCCATCAGACCTGGTAGCGGGGGGCACTCCTACGAGCAGTACTTC
j_gene: TRBJ2-1; abundance: -; d_gene: TRBD2; v_gene: TRBV19; CDR3aa: CASSIGTSGRNEQFF; CDR3nt: TGTGCCAGTAGTATAGGGACTAGCGGGAGGAATGAGCAGTTCTTC
j_gene: TRBJ2-1; abundance: once; d_gene: TRBD1; v_gene: TRBV10-1; CDR3aa: CASSDHRGFGGNEQFF; CDR3nt: TGCGCCAGCAGTGACCACAGGGGATTTGGAGGAAATGAGCAGTTCTTC
j_gene: TRBJ2-4; abundance: -; d_gene: TRBD2; v_gene: TRBV10-3; CDR3aa: CAISEASGSNIQYF; CDR3nt: TGTGCCATCAGTGAGGCTAGCGGGAGTAACATTCAGTACTTC
j_gene: TRBJ1-6; abundance: -; d_gene: -; v_gene: TRBV21-1; CDR3aa: CASSKMGGDGFDSYNSPLHF; CDR3nt: TGTGCCAGCAGCAAAATGGGGGGCGATGGTTTCGACTCCTATAATTCACCCCTCCACTTT
j_gene: TRBJ2-5; abundance: once; d_gene: -; v_gene: TRBV6-6; CDR3aa: CASSPGAETQYF; CDR3nt: TGTGCCAGCTCCCCAGGGGCGGAGACCCAGTACTTC
j_gene: TRBJ2-1; abundance: -; d_gene: TRBD1; v_gene: TRBV11-2; CDR3aa: CASSSYRGANNEQFF; CDR3nt: TGTGCCAGCAGTTCTTACAGGGGGGCGAACAATGAGCAGTTCTTC
j_gene: TRBJ2-7; abundance: once; d_gene: TRBD2; v_gene: TRBV7-2; CDR3aa: CASSLVLAGGSSYEQYF; CDR3nt: TGTGCCAGCAGCTTAGTGCTAGCGGGGGGGAGCAGCTACGAGCAGTACTTC
j_gene: TRBJ2-7; abundance: -; d_gene: -; v_gene: TRBV4-3; CDR3aa: CASSQDRTDSYEQYF; CDR3nt: TGCGCCAGCAGCCAAGATAGGACAGATTCTTACGAGCAGTACTTC
j_gene: TRBJ2-6; abundance: once; d_gene: -; v_gene: TRBV5-1; CDR3aa: CASSLDSGANVLTF; CDR3nt: TGCGCCAGCAGCTTGGACTCTGGGGCCAACGTCCTGACTTTC
j_gene: TRBJ2-5; abundance: -; d_gene: -; v_gene: TRBV19; CDR3aa: CASSIMVLGQETQYF; CDR3nt: TGTGCCAGTAGTATAATGGTTCTCGGCCAAGAGACCCAGTACTTC
j_gene: TRBJ2-3; abundance: once; d_gene: -; v_gene: TRBV7-2; CDR3aa: CASTSRPVSGARTDTQYF; CDR3nt: TGTGCCAGCACCTCTCGACCCGTTAGTGGGGCCAGGACAGATACGCAGTATTTT
j_gene: TRBJ1-1; abundance: -; d_gene: TRBD1; v_gene: TRBV6-5; CDR3aa: CASRTGGKVGTEAFF; CDR3nt: TGTGCCAGCAGGACAGGGGGCAAAGTGGGGACTGAAGCTTTCTTT
j_gene: TRBJ1-1; abundance: -; d_gene: TRBD1; v_gene: TRBV5-5; CDR3aa: CASSSRDSREAFF; CDR3nt: TGTGCCAGCAGTTCCCGGGACAGTCGTGAAGCTTTCTTT